These 31 T cell receptor beta chains were all obtained from the same sample, sequenced in a study of blood T cells in healthy people across ages. A J-beta primer mix and a sample-barcoded 5' primer were used in a second PCR of roughly 6 to 12 cycles. A single record per CDR3 protein comes from TCRdb applying MiXCR to the 5' RACE reads. The sample holds more than 1 million distinct CDR3 sequences, 45% seen once. The sample comprised blood. The source of these receptors is an older woman in good health.

The V gene is TRBV27, the J gene TRBJ2-7; D is unresolved. The CDR3 length is 15 residues. Trimming shortened V by 3 bases and J by 0 bases, and 12 bases separated the two germline ends. The germline gives CDR1 MNHEY, CDR2 SMNVEV (reference sequence). The DNA of the CDR3 is TGTGCCAGCAGTTTTTTGCCGGGCCTCTCCTACGAGCAGTACTTC. Its protein product is CASSFLPGLSYEQYF.

This clonotype has at least ten counts. The V gene is TRBV15, the J gene TRBJ2-6; possible D gene TRBD1, 6 bases. V was cut by 4 bases and J by 2 bases, with 15 bases left in between. The CDR3 is 17 amino acids. Germline-derived CDR1 and CDR2 are LNHNV and YYDKDF (reference sequence). The CDR3 bases are TGTGCCACCAGCACCGGACACAGGGTCGCTGGGGCCAACGTCCTGACTTTC. Its translation is CATSTGHRVAGANVLTF.

This clonotype turned up a few times. The genes are TRBV27 and TRBJ1-2, with TRBD1 matching 9 bases. The CDR3 length is 12 residues. Trimming cost V 6 bases and J 6 bases; bases outside gene matches: 2. CDR1 is MNHEY and CDR2 is SMNVEV in the germline V gene (reference sequence). This CDR3 reads CASSRQGDGYTF. In DNA, the CDR3 is TGTGCCAGCAGCCGACAGGGGGATGGCTACACCTTC.

The CDR3 DNA follows: TGTGCCAGCAGCCACCTCCAGGGTGGCACAGATACGCAGTATTTT. Amino acid sequence: CASSHLQGGTDTQYF. The V gene is TRBV7-9, the J gene TRBJ2-3; weak D call: TRBD1 (5 bases). There are 15 residues in the CDR3. V lost 5 bases and J lost 1, with 13 bases in between. Germline values: CDR1 SEHNR, CDR2 FQNEAQ (reference sequence).

This clonotype was observed a few times. This sequence joins TRBV2 and TRBJ1-1; the D is unclear. CDR1 and CDR2 (germline): SNHLY, FYNNEI. The CDR3 has 13 amino acids. The germline V and J ends were trimmed by 2 bases and 0 bases, with 4 bases remaining between them. The CDR3 DNA reads as TGTGCCAGCAGTGAACCCATGAACACTGAAGCTTTCTTT. This encodes CASSEPMNTEAFF.

In this sample, this clonotype turned up a few times. The chain joins TRBV9 to TRBJ2-3; 8 bases are a match to TRBD2. Germline values: CDR1 SGDLS, CDR2 YYNGEE. The CDR3 loop spans 14 amino acids. Unmatched junction bases numbered 1, after V lost 0 bases and J lost 4 bases. The CDR3 DNA is TGTGCCAGCAGCGTAGCGGGAGGGTCAGATACGCAGTATTTT. This codes for CASSVAGGSDTQYF.

The sample holds a few counts of this clonotype. The chain links TRBV12-3 or TRBV12-4 to TRBJ2-5; 12 bases are shared with TRBD1. After removal of 7 bases from V and 4 bases from J, the junction contained 13 bases not matched to a gene. The length of the CDR3 is 17 residues. The CDR3 DNA follows: TGTGCCAGCACCTCAAGTGACGGGACAGGGGGCACAGAGACCCAGTACTTC. Translating it yields CASTSSDGTGGTETQYF.

The J gene is TRBJ2-1, the V gene TRBV2, with 7 positions matching TRBD1. Germline lookup yields CDR1 SNHLY and CDR2 FYNNEI. This CDR3 is 13 amino acids long. Losses at the gene ends were 5 bases for V and 6 bases for J; bases not matched to a gene: 4. DNA for the CDR3: TGTGCCAGCAGTACAACAGGGGCCAATGAGCAGTTCTTC. As protein: CASSTTGANEQFF.

V gene TRBV10-2 combines with J gene TRBJ2-1; 13 bases are a match to TRBD2. The CDR3 is 18 residues long. Trimming took 7 bases from V and 5 from J; bases not matched to a gene: 14. CDR1 is WSHSY, CDR2 SAAADI, per germline. CDR3 amino acids: CASTHWSGLAGLDNEQFF. The CDR3 bases are TGCGCCAGCACCCACTGGTCGGGACTAGCGGGACTAGACAATGAGCAGTTCTTC.

V and J are TRBV4-1 and TRBJ2-7; no firm D call. There are 14 residues in the CDR3. Germline CDR1 reads MGHRA; CDR2 reads YSYEKL. V was pared by 0 bases and J by 0 bases, with 6 bases between. The CDR3 region has the DNA TGCGCCAGCAGCCAAGAAGGTAGCTCCTACGAGCAGTACTTC. Its protein is CASSQEGSSYEQYF.

There are many counts of this clonotype. The chain combines TRBV27 with TRBJ2-7, with D perhaps TRBD1 (5 bases). The CDR3 runs 15 residues. CDR1 is MNHEY and CDR2 is SMNVEV in the germline V gene (reference sequence). Between the trimmed V and J ends, which lost 2 bases and 0 bases, there was a span of 11 bases. The DNA of the CDR3 is TGTGCCAGCAGTTTAGGGGCAGGGCCCTCCTACGAGCAGTACTTC. It translates to CASSLGAGPSYEQYF.

This clonotype was recorded a few times. V usage is TRBV27 and J usage is TRBJ1-5; D perhaps matches TRBD1 (6 bases). Between the trimmed V and J ends, which lost 6 bases and 8 bases, there was a span of 14 bases. The germline V gene has CDR1 MNHEY and CDR2 SMNVEV (reference sequence). CDR3 size: 13 residues. The CDR3 here is CASSRGQRKPQHF. The CDR3 coding sequence is TGTGCCAGCAGCAGGGGTCAAAGGAAGCCCCAGCATTTT.

This clonotype was detected a few times. V gene TRBV3-1 combines with J gene TRBJ2-1; the match to TRBD1 covers 8 bases. CDR3 length: 15 residues. V shed 7 bases and J 3 bases; nucleotides not matched to a gene: 8. Germline CDR1 and CDR2: LGHDT and YNNKEL (reference sequence). The CDR3: CASNRDRGRYNEQFF. The CDR3 region has the DNA TGTGCCAGCAACCGTGACAGGGGTCGCTACAATGAGCAGTTCTTC.

V usage is TRBV6-2 or TRBV6-3 and J usage is TRBJ1-5; possibly TRBD1 for D (5 bases). The CDR3 extends over 15 amino acids. Germline V gene lookup returns CDR1 MNHEY and CDR2 SVGEGT. The V end was cut by 2 bases, the J end by 2 bases, with 10 bases between. CDR3 protein: CASSYAGAGNQPQHF. The CDR3 DNA sequence: TGTGCCAGCAGTTACGCCGGGGCAGGCAATCAGCCCCAGCATTTT.

This chain links TRBV10-3 with TRBJ2-1, with D unclear. The CDR3 consists of 13 residues. CDR1 is ENHRY and CDR2 is SYGVKD in the germline V gene. The V end was cut by 9 bases, the J end by 5 bases, with 14 bases between. The chain's CDR3 is CAILHNWDNEQFF. The DNA for the CDR3 is TGTGCCATTTTACATAATTGGGACAATGAGCAGTTCTTC.

The chain links TRBV18 to TRBJ1-1; a weak D match, TRBD1 (6 bases). CDR3 length: 16 residues. Trimming took 3 bases from V and 1 from J, leaving 15 bases between them. Germline loops: CDR1 KGHSH, CDR2 LQKENI. CDR3 nucleotide sequence: TGTGCCAGCTCACCGGGTTCTACGGGACAGAACACTGAAGCTTTCTTT. It is translated as CASSPGSTGQNTEAFF. The variable domain in full, completed from reference TRBV18 and TRBJ1-1, reads NAGVMQNPRHLVRRRGQEARLRCSPMKGHSHVYWYRQLPEEGLKFMVYLQKENIIDESGMPKERFSAEFPKEGPSILRIQQVVRGDSAAYFCASSPGSTGQNTEAFFGQGTRLTVV.

This clonotype was found a few times. V is TRBV29-1 and J is TRBJ2-1; a possible D gene is TRBD2 (6 bases). The V end was cut by 8 bases, the J end by 5 bases, with 10 bases between. CDR3 length: 11 amino acids. Germline CDR1 is SQVTM and CDR2 is ANQGSEA. The CDR3 nucleotides are TGCAGCTCGGGACTTAACAATGAGCAGTTCTTC. It encodes CSSGLNNEQFF.

The CDR3 nucleotides are TGTGCCAGCAGCGATATTATGGGTTTTAGGGGTGAGAGCCAAGAGACCCAGTACTTC. It specifies CASSDIMGFRGESQETQYF. The rearrangement links TRBV7-9 to TRBJ2-5; D possibly corresponds to TRBD1 (5 bases). The ends were cut back, 5 bases at V and 1 base at J, with 26 bases in the middle. The length of the CDR3 is 19 residues. Per germline, CDR1 SEHNR and CDR2 FQNEAQ (reference sequence). Looking up the rest from reference TRBV7-9 and TRBJ2-5 gives the full variable domain: DTGVSQNPRHKITKRGQNVTFRCDPISEHNRLYWYRQTLGQGPEFLTYFQNEAQLEKSRLLSDRFSAERPKGSFSTLEIQRTEQGDSAMYLCASSDIMGFRGESQETQYFGPGTRLLVL.

The genes are TRBV25-1 and TRBJ2-7; TRBD2 agrees at 10 bases. Germline CDR1 reads MGHDK; CDR2 reads SYGVNS. The V segment lost 4 bases and the J segment 3 bases; nucleotides outside the gene matches: 9. The CDR3 has 16 amino acids. CDR3 DNA sequence: TGTGCCAGCAGTGGAGGGGAGGGACTAGCGCGCTACGAGCAGTACTTC. Its protein is CASSGGEGLARYEQYF.

Details on this clonotype: This clone may be a read error of a much larger clone one base away. This chain connects TRBV7-6 to TRBJ2-1; the D gene is possibly TRBD2 (6 bases). The CDR3 runs 13 residues. Germline V lookup: CDR1 SGHVS, CDR2 FNYEAQ. CDR3 protein: CACSLASGDEQFF. The CDR3 bases are TGTGCCTGCAGCTTAGCTTCGGGGGATGAGCAGTTCTTC.

CDR3 nucleotide sequence: TGTGCCAGCAGTTTAACCAGATACAATGAGCAGTTCTTC. This codes for CASSLTRYNEQFF. The chain couples TRBV3-1 to TRBJ2-1; D remains ambiguous. Germline-derived CDR1 and CDR2 are LGHDT and YNNKEL (reference sequence). V was clipped by 6 bases and J by 4 bases, with 10 bases between them. The CDR3 is 13 amino acids.

In its sample, this clonotype was seen a few times. The CDR3 spells CSVELAGGWEQYF. CDR3 nucleotide sequence: TGCAGCGTTGAATTAGCGGGAGGGTGGGAGCAGTACTTC. The chain joins TRBV29-1 to TRBJ2-7; 11 nucleotides line up with TRBD2. Germline V gives CDR1 SQVTM, CDR2 ANQGSEA. This CDR3 region has 13 residues. J lost 7 bases, V lost 2 bases, and 4 bases had no gene match.

This clonotype was picked up a small number of times. This chain uses TRBV14 with TRBJ2-3; TRBD2 is a possible D gene (6 bases). The CDR3 covers 15 residues. Germline assignment: CDR1 SGHDN and CDR2 FVKESK. V shed 0 bases and J shed 9 bases, with 16 bases lying between them. The CDR3 reads CASSQEIVRGSTQYF. CDR3 bases: TGTGCCAGCAGCCAAGAGATAGTGCGGGGATCGACGCAGTATTTT.

This clonotype was detected only a few times. V and J are TRBV5-1 and TRBJ2-7; unclear D gene. CDR1 is SGHRS, CDR2 YFSETQ, per germline. CDR3 length: 14 residues. V was clipped by 0 bases and J by 4 bases, with 11 bases between them. The CDR3 protein is CASSLDARQYEQYF. The DNA of the CDR3 is TGCGCCAGCAGCTTGGATGCCAGACAATACGAGCAGTACTTC.

This chain joins TRBV6-5 and TRBJ1-1; TRBD1 aligns across 11 bases. Germline V gene lookup returns CDR1 MNHEY and CDR2 SVGAGI. The J segment lost 3 bases and the V segment lost 6 bases, leaving 9 bases of the junction unmatched. This CDR3 region has 16 residues. The CDR3 DNA follows: TGTGCCAGCAGATTGCTTGGGACAGGGGGGGACACTGAAGCTTTCTTT. The encoded protein is CASRLLGTGGDTEAFF.

This clonotype came up a few times. A read error may account for a junction end that differs from germline. The chain links TRBV10-3 to TRBJ2-7; TRBD2 matches 15 bases. TRBJ2-5 explains the end of the DNA better; the J call may be wrong. Per germline, CDR1 ENHRY and CDR2 SYGVKD. The CDR3 totals 17 residues. In DNA form, the CDR3 reads TGTGCCATCAGTCCCGGGACTAGCGGGAGGCCCCAAGGGACCCAGTACTTC. Amino acid sequence: CAISPGTSGRPQGTQYF.

The genes are TRBV7-9 and TRBJ2-7, with D possibly being TRBD2 (7 bases). The CDR3 contains 14 residues. V was cut by 1 base and J by 5 bases, with 12 bases left in between. Germline CDR1 SEHNR, CDR2 FQNEAQ (reference sequence). CDR3 in amino acids: CASSLEGGGHEQYF. DNA of the CDR3: TGTGCCAGCAGCTTAGAGGGGGGGGGCCACGAGCAGTACTTC.

This clonotype came up a few times. The chain links TRBV15 to TRBJ2-3, with TRBD1 identical over 8 bases. CDR3 size: 16 residues. Germline loops: CDR1 LNHNV, CDR2 YYDKDF (reference sequence). V was pared by 0 bases and J by 0 bases, with 2 bases of the junction left unmatched. CDR3 residues: CATSRDRGPSTDTQYF. CDR3 coding DNA: TGTGCCACCAGCAGAGACAGGGGGCCAAGCACAGATACGCAGTATTTT.

V and J are TRBV7-2 and TRBJ2-1; no clear D. CDR1 and CDR2 (germline): SGHTA, FQGNSA. V dropped 1 base and J dropped 12 bases, with 16 bases sitting between them. The CDR3 is 14 amino acids. CDR3 in amino acids: CASSLEARVETQFF. CDR3 sequence (DNA): TGTGCCAGCAGCTTAGAGGCCAGAGTGGAAACGCAGTTCTTC.

The chain couples TRBV7-9 to TRBJ1-4; 8 bases are shared with TRBD1. The germline CDR1 and CDR2 sequences are SEHNR and FQNEAQ (reference sequence). V shed 4 bases and J 7 bases; nucleotides not matched to a gene: 5. The length of the CDR3 is 14 residues. As DNA, the CDR3 is TGTGCCAGCAGCTCGGACAGGGTTATTGAAAAACTGTTTTTT. Translating it yields CASSSDRVIEKLFF.

The CDR3 bases are TGCGCCAGCAGCGAGGGGACTAGCGGACAGTACAATGAGCAGTTCTTC. Amino acids: CASSEGTSGQYNEQFF. The chain uses TRBV5-1 and TRBJ2-1; 11 bases are a match to TRBD2. CDR3 length: 16 amino acids. In germline, CDR1 is SGHRS, CDR2 YFSETQ. J lost 4 bases, V lost 4 bases, and 7 bases had no gene match.